This passage covers 2 T cell receptor beta chains from one sample sequenced in a study of regulatory T cells in long-lasting Graves disease (dated by TCRdb to about 2021). Library preparation was by multiplex PCR. Sequencing relied on an Illumina HiSeq 4000. TCR beta libraries were built with iRepertoire HTBI primers and Arm-PCR amplification of CDR3 regions. TCRdb applied fastp at Q25 and MiXCR to the public reads, then kept only in-frame beta chains. Rows are combined by CDR3 protein, so each entry shows the most common genes and DNA. The sample table holds a few hundred thousand distinct CDR3 sequences, of which roughly 19% were seen once. The top ten clonotypes cover 12% of the sample. The time point label of this sample denotes: newly diagnosed GD, antithyroid drugs for less than 3 months. For both TCR sequencing and RNA sequencing, RNA was extracted from PBMCs using TRIzol. The sample was also linked to a second study, of T cells in Graves' hyperthyroidism and ophthalmopathy.

The sample was peripheral blood mononuclear cells (PBMCs), taken at new diagnosis, from a patient treated with antithyroid drugs. The receptor source for this set is a woman between 25 and 40 years old with Graves disease. Donor details come from another sample of the same person, matched by shared clones.

This clonotype came up many times. The chain employs TRBV3-1 and TRBJ2-5, with 8 positions matching TRBD2. V gave up 4 bases and J gave up 5 bases; unmatched junction bases: 6. CDR1 and CDR2 from the germline V gene are LGHDT and YNNKEL (reference sequence). The CDR3 has 14 residues. The DNA for the CDR3 is TGTGCCAGCAGCCCCGGGACTAGTGGGGAGACCCAGTACTTC. This encodes CASSPGTSGETQYF.

This clonotype was counted at least ten times. V gene TRBV12-3 or TRBV12-4 combines with J gene TRBJ1-6; D is possibly TRBD1 (5 bases). V was trimmed by 2 bases and J by 0 bases, leaving 20 bases between them. This CDR3 spans 20 amino acids. CDR3 DNA sequence: TGTGCCAGCAGTTTACTGTGGGGACCGGGTGGTAGCTCCTATAATTCACCCCTCCACTTT. Its translation is CASSLLWGPGGSSYNSPLHF.